This T cell receptor beta chain emerged from a study of CD8 T cells in Susac syndrome. This CDR3 region has 16 residues. Trimming took 0 bases from V and 5 from J, leaving 14 bases between them. Germline V gene sequence: CDR1 SNHLY, CDR2 FYNNEI. Random hexamers served to reverse transcribe roughly 0.45 to 1 ug RNA. Amplification of TCR beta CDR3 spanned 54 Vbeta and 13 Jbeta via immunoSEQ multiplex PCR. TCRdb independently ran MiXCR on the immunoSEQ multiplex PCR reads; one entry per CDR3 protein. The repertoire holds about 150,000 distinct CDR3 sequences, with about 94% as singletons. This TCR derives from a human donor with multiple sclerosis. The sample comprised CD8+ T cells from PBMCs. This rearrangement joins TRBV2 to TRBJ1-5, with D uncertain. The CDR3 DNA sequence: TGTGCCAGCAGTGAAGCGGGGAGGGAGAGATATCAGCCCCAGCATTTT. Residues: CASSEAGRERYQPQHF.